The present T cell receptor (beta chain) was sequenced within a study of T cell responses to AZD1222 COVID-19 vaccine. Produced via immunoSEQ multiplex PCR; TCRdb's table is partial and in-frame only. The sample has tens of thousands of clones; approximately 85% are singletons. The study's findings and limits: Only five to seven individuals given AZD1222 were seropositive at baseline.

This clone was observed a single time. The antigen is undetermined. CDR3 length: 15 amino acids. Germline lookup yields CDR1 LNHNV and CDR2 YYDKDF (reference sequence). Trimming stripped 5 bases from V and 6 bases from J, with 14 bases between. The TCR was taken from an adult in good health. Sequenced here: peripheral blood, sampled on day 0 of AZD1222 vaccination. V usage is TRBV15 and J usage is TRBJ1-6; a possible D gene is TRBD1 (5 bases). CDR3 bases: TGTGCCACCAGCGCCGGGACGGTTGGTAATTCACCCCTCCACTTT. Its translation is CATSAGTVGNSPLHF.